The 21 T cell receptor beta chains listed next were all sequenced from one sample in a study of Tregs in tolerant kidney transplant recipients. The table came from immunoSEQ multiplex PCR; TCRdb's copy has only in-frame clones and leaves some out. Across fewer than 55,000 clones, the top ten clones capture 0.83% of the sample. The material sequenced was CD4+ T cells from blood, taken before the transplant. The origin of the receptors is a human donor who received a combined kidney and bone marrow transplant.

Of note for this clone: The sequenced fragment ends 3 residues before the CDR3 boundary, so the rest is inferred from the germline J gene. This chain links TRBV18 with TRBJ1-3, with TRBD1 as a possible D gene (5 bases). The CDR3 is made up of 17 amino acids. The germline V gene has CDR1 KGHSH and CDR2 LQKENI. V lost 3 bases and J 0 bases, leaving 15 bases between the germline ends. CDR3 in amino acids: CASSPALGHSSGNTIYF. CDR3 DNA (partial): TGTGCCAGCTCACCCGCTCTAGGACACAGCTCTGGAAACACC.

On this clone itself: The CDR3 is cut off 3 residues early in the read; its end comes from the germline J gene. This chain uses TRBV19 with TRBJ1-5; D is undetermined. Germline assignment: CDR1 LNHDA and CDR2 SQIVND (reference sequence). The CDR3 is made up of 15 amino acids. The V end was cut by 4 bases, the J end by 7 bases, with 17 bases between. CDR3 DNA (partial): TGTGCCAGTAGTACCATGGTCCAGAAACAGCAGCCC. This sequence encodes CASSTMVQKQQP. The CDR3 as a whole reads CASSTMVQKQQPQHF.

Comments on this clone: Sequencing ends 3 residues short of the CDR3 end; the germline J gene provides the rest. The V and J genes are TRBV6-1 and TRBJ1-5; 9 bases map to TRBD1. J gave up 7 bases and V 5 bases, and 6 bases lay outside the gene matches. Germline CDR1 and CDR2: MNHNS and SASEGT. The CDR3 spans 14 residues. The CDR3 DNA, read in part, is TGTGCCAGCAGTAAAGGGACAGGGTTCCAGCCC. It is translated as CASSKGTGFQP. The complete CDR3 reads CASSKGTGFQPQHF.

The CDR3 reads CASSPPMTGPTEAFF. The DNA read from the CDR3 is TGTGCCAGCTCACCCCCAATGACAGGGCCCACTGAA. The V call is TRBV18, the J call TRBJ1-1, with TRBD1 matching 7 bases. The CDR3 end lies 3 residues beyond the end of the read and is filled in from the germline J gene. V was pared by 3 bases and J by 4 bases, with 8 bases of the junction left unmatched. The germline V gene encodes CDR1 KGHSH and CDR2 LQKENI. The CDR3 is 15 amino acids.

Concerning this clone: The CDR3 is cut off 3 residues early in the read; its end comes from the germline J gene. J is TRBJ2-3 and V is TRBV7-2; the D gene is possibly TRBD2 (7 bases). V lost 5 bases to trimming and J lost 0 bases, with 12 bases between them. Germline values: CDR1 SGHTA, CDR2 FQGNSA. The CDR3 covers 15 residues. The CDR3 sequence is CASSPGGPSTDTQYF. Incomplete CDR3 DNA: TGTGCCAGCAGCCCCGGGGGGCCCAGCACAGATACG. The variable domain in full, with the rest retrieved from reference TRBV7-2 and TRBJ2-3, is GAGVSQSPSNKVTEKGKDVELRCDPISGHTALYWYRQSLGQGLEFLIYFQGNSAPDKSGLPSDRFSAERTGGSVSTLTIQRTQQEDSAVYLCASSPGGPSTDTQYFGPGTRLTVL.

Regarding this clone: The read gets to within 3 residues of the CDR3 end, and the germline J gene fills in the rest. V and J are TRBV18 and TRBJ2-5, with D perhaps TRBD2 (6 bases). This CDR3 is 15 amino acids long. Germline lookup yields CDR1 KGHSH and CDR2 LQKENI. The V and J ends lost 3 bases and 4 bases respectively, with 15 bases between them. The covered CDR3 bases are TGTGCCAGCTCACCTAGCTCTCGGCGGGGAGAGACC. This gives the protein CASSPSSRRGET. The full CDR3 is CASSPSSRRGETQYF.

Worth noting for this clone: Read coverage stops 3 residues before the CDR3 terminus; the germline J gene supplies the remainder. The chain uses TRBV6-2 or TRBV6-3 and TRBJ1-6; no firm D call. The CDR3 has 13 amino acids. Germline values: CDR1 MNHEY, CDR2 SVGEGT. Trimming left V 6 bases short and J 8 bases short, with 11 bases between. CDR3 loop: CASSPLRDSPLHF. CDR3 DNA, as far as it was read: TGTGCCAGCAGCCCCCTCCGGGATTCACCC.

As for this clone: The CDR3 goes on 3 residues after the read ends, and that part is filled in from the germline J gene. The chain uses TRBV5-1 and TRBJ2-5, with D perhaps matching TRBD2 (6 bases). The ends were cut back, 4 bases at V and 4 bases at J, with 20 bases in the middle. The CDR3 sequence is 16 residues long. Per germline, CDR1 SGHRS and CDR2 YFSETQ. Partial CDR3 DNA: TGCGCCAGCAGCAGGGCGGGGCCAAGAATGGGAGAGACC. This translates into CASSRAGPRMGET. The CDR3 reads in full as CASSRAGPRMGETQYF.

On this clone itself: The sequence runs out 3 residues before the end of the CDR3; the remainder is reconstructed from the germline J gene. The chain is built from TRBV5-1 and TRBJ1-4; 7 bases are a match to TRBD1. Germline CDR1 reads SGHRS; CDR2 reads YFSETQ. This CDR3 contains 14 residues. The V segment lost 3 bases and the J segment 8 bases; nucleotides outside the gene matches: 7. CDR3 amino acids: CASSWTGPGEKLFF. The part of the CDR3 DNA that was read is TGCGCCAGCAGCTGGACAGGCCCTGGAGAAAAA.

A word on this clone: The read ends 3 residues early relative to the CDR3; the germline J gene fills the gap. The chain recombines TRBV19 with TRBJ2-1; 8 positions agree with TRBD2. V shed 5 bases, J shed 8 bases, and the junction held 11 bases outside the gene matches. Germline lookup yields CDR1 LNHDA and CDR2 SQIVND (reference sequence). This CDR3 is built from 15 residues. The CDR3 region is CASSSGLGGIDEQFF. The DNA read from the CDR3 is TGTGCCAGTAGTTCGGGACTAGGTGGTATCGATGAG.

The CDR3 bases that were read are TGTGCCAGTAGTCAGCCCCTGGGGGACAGAGTCTACGAG. It yields the protein CASSQPLGDRVYE. The whole CDR3 region reads CASSQPLGDRVYEQYF. The rearrangement links TRBV19 to TRBJ2-7; TRBD1 matches at 7 bases. With the read ending 3 residues before the CDR3 end, the germline J gene is used to fill in that end. CDR1 LNHDA and CDR2 SQIVND come from the germline V gene (reference sequence). The CDR3 length is 16 residues. J lost 3 bases, V lost 5 bases, and 13 bases had no gene match.

A word on this clone: The observed sequence ends 3 residues before the CDR3 terminus, with the missing tail filled in from the germline J gene. This chain joins TRBV7-2 and TRBJ1-3; 8 bases line up with TRBD1. The CDR3 has 14 residues. V lost 1 base and J lost 4; bases outside the gene matches: 0. CDR1 SGHTA and CDR2 FQGNSA come from the germline V gene. This CDR3 reads CASSLDRGGNTIYF. Incomplete CDR3 DNA: TGTGCCAGCAGCTTAGACAGGGGGGGAAACACC.

In the case of this clone: The observed sequence ends 3 residues before the CDR3 terminus, with the missing tail filled in from the germline J gene. The J gene is TRBJ2-3, the V gene TRBV19, with 8 bases that match TRBD1. V shed 4 bases, J shed 2 bases, and the junction held 8 bases outside the gene matches. Germline loops: CDR1 LNHDA, CDR2 SQIVND (reference sequence). This CDR3 spans 16 amino acids. CDR3 amino acids: CASSTRDRTDTDTQYF. The DNA read from the CDR3 is TGTGCCAGTAGTACGCGGGACAGGACGGACACAGATACG.

Turning to this clone: The read halts 3 residues ahead of the CDR3 end, with the missing end drawn from the germline J gene. This chain links TRBV19 with TRBJ2-7, with D possibly matching TRBD1 (6 bases). The V end was cut by 5 bases, the J end by 2 bases, with 19 bases between. Germline CDR1 reads LNHDA; CDR2 reads SQIVND (reference sequence). This CDR3 comprises 16 residues. The CDR3 region is CASSSPGAASPYEQYF. The sequenced CDR3 bases are TGTGCCAGTAGTTCGCCAGGGGCCGCTTCCCCCTACGAG.

To note about this clone: The CDR3 is cut off 3 residues early in the read; its end comes from the germline J gene. This chain joins TRBV2 and TRBJ2-1; TRBD2 matches at 11 bases. Germline-derived CDR1 and CDR2 are SNHLY and FYNNEI. The V gene end was trimmed by 1 base and the J gene end by 8 bases; junction bases not matched to a gene: 10. This CDR3 is built from 17 residues. The CDR3 loop reads CASSEGTSGHWAHEQFF. Incomplete CDR3 DNA: TGTGCCAGCAGTGAAGGGACTAGCGGGCACTGGGCTCATGAG.

With regard to this clone: The CDR3 is cut off 3 residues early in the read; its end comes from the germline J gene. The V call is TRBV6-1, the J call TRBJ2-4; D may be TRBD2 (6 bases). CDR3 length equals 15 residues. CDR1 MNHNS and CDR2 SASEGT come from the germline V gene. V was cut by 4 bases and J by 2 bases, with 12 bases left in between. The part of the CDR3 DNA that was read is TGTGCCAGCAGTGCGGGAGCAGGGTCCAAAAACATT. Amino acids: CASSAGAGSKNI. The complete CDR3 reads CASSAGAGSKNIQYF.

A note on this clone: The read is 3 residues too short to cover the CDR3 end, so that end is filled in from the germline J gene. The J gene is TRBJ1-6, the V gene TRBV18; 9 bases agree with TRBD1. Germline V gene lookup returns CDR1 KGHSH and CDR2 LQKENI. There are 15 residues in the CDR3. With V trimmed by 6 bases and J by 7 bases, 7 bases remained unmatched. This CDR3 is CASSWGQGHNSPLHF. The CDR3 DNA, read in part, is TGTGCCAGCTCGTGGGGACAGGGCCACAATTCACCC.

About this clone itself: The CDR3 goes on 3 residues after the read ends, and that part is filled in from the germline J gene. The chain combines TRBV29-1 with TRBJ1-3; 8 bases line up with TRBD1. Per the germline V gene, CDR1 is SQVTM and CDR2 is ANQGSEA. The CDR3 is 16 amino acids. J lost 3 bases, V lost 3 bases, and 10 bases had no gene match. CDR3: CSVESTVRGLGNTIYF. The covered CDR3 bases are TGCAGCGTTGAGTCCACTGTCAGGGGGCTTGGAAACACC. The full variable domain, completed using reference TRBV29-1 and TRBJ1-3, is SAVISQKPSRDICQRGTSLTIQCQVDSQVTMMFWYRQQPGQSLTLIATANQGSEATYESGFVIDKFPISRPNLTFSTLTVSNMSPEDSSIYLCSVESTVRGLGNTIYFGEGSWLTVV.

With respect to this clone: The read is 3 residues too short to cover the CDR3 end, so that end is filled in from the germline J gene. V is TRBV19 and J is TRBJ2-3; TRBD1 might be the D (5 bases). In germline, CDR1 is LNHDA, CDR2 SQIVND (reference sequence). The CDR3 loop spans 15 amino acids. V was cut by 3 bases and J by 7 bases, with 17 bases left in between. This CDR3 is CASSIWGIKGNTQYF. CDR3 DNA, as far as it was read: TGTGCCAGTAGTATTTGGGGAATCAAGGGGAATACG.

Comment on this clone: The read ends 3 residues before the CDR3 terminus; that terminus is restored from the germline J gene. V usage is TRBV7-9 and J usage is TRBJ1-2; the match to TRBD1 covers 9 bases. Germline CDR1 SEHNR, CDR2 FQNEAQ (reference sequence). The ends lost 7 bases at V and 6 bases at J; junction bases unmatched: 9. The CDR3 is 14 residues long. The sequenced part of the CDR3 DNA is TGTGCCAGCATACAGGGGGCTTACAGGGATGGC. It specifies CASIQGAYRDG. The complete CDR3 protein is CASIQGAYRDGYTF. Together with reference TRBV7-9 and TRBJ1-2, the CDR3 gives the full variable domain: DTGVSQNPRHKITKRGQNVTFRCDPISEHNRLYWYRQTLGQGPEFLTYFQNEAQLEKSRLLSDRFSAERPKGSFSTLEIQRTEQGDSAMYLCASIQGAYRDGYTFGSGTRLTVV.

CDR3 sequence reads: CASSPGLAGSENIQYF. CDR3 DNA (partial): TGCGCCAGCAGTCCCGGACTAGCGGGGAGCGAAAACATT. The rearrangement uses TRBV10-2 and TRBJ2-4; TRBD2 agrees at 12 bases. The CDR3 is cut off 3 residues early in the read; its end comes from the germline J gene. The ends lost 5 bases at V and 5 bases at J; junction bases unmatched: 7. The CDR3 covers 16 residues. CDR1 WSHSY and CDR2 SAAADI come from the germline V gene.